This T cell receptor (beta chain) was recorded in a study of shared clonotypes between healthy human individuals. Overall study results and limits: Roughly 5% of naive CD4 clonotypes were common to a handful of donors. Clonotypes not shared had lower generation probabilities than those common to all four donors.

In regard to this clone: Its antigen is unidentified.

TCRdb keeps only in-frame clones here, not all; method: immunoSEQ multiplex PCR. The sample has roughly 1,600,000 clones, about 98.5% seen once. Donors had no recently reported acute infections or vaccinations and were HIV-negative. Splitting the CD4+ cells yielded a CD45RA+ naive subset and a CD45RA-negative memory subset. The clonotype originates from a man aged 30-40 years in good health. The specimen sequenced was naive CD4+ T cells sorted from blood. Regarding subset: CD45RA+ positively selected.

This chain's CDR3 is CASSLAGGQGMVYGYTF. The CDR3 DNA reads TGTGCCAGCAGCTTGGCCGGGGGTCAGGGTATGGTCTATGGCTACACCTTC. The rearrangement uses TRBV5-6 and TRBJ1-2, with a possible D match to TRBD1 (5 bases). CDR1 is SGHDT, CDR2 YYEEEE, per germline. Trimming left V 0 bases short and J 4 bases short, with 19 bases between. The CDR3 sequence is 17 residues long.